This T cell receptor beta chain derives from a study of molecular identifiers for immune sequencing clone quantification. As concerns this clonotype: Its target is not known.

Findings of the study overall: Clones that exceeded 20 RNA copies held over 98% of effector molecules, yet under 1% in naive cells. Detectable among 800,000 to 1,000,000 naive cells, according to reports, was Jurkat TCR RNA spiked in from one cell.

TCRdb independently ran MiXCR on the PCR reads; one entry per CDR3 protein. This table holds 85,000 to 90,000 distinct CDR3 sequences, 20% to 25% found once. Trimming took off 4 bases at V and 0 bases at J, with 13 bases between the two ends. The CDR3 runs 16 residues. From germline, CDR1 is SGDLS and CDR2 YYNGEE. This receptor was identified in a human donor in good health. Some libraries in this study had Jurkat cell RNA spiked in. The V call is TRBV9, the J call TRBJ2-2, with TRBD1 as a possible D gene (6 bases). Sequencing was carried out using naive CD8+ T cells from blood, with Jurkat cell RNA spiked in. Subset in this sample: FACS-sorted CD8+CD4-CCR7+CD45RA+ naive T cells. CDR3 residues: CASSHRQETNTGELFF. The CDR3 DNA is TGTGCCAGCAGCCACCGACAGGAAACGAACACCGGGGAGCTGTTTTTT.